This T cell receptor beta chain came from a study of T cells in Graves' hyperthyroidism and ophthalmopathy. As for the study in general: Peripheral blood sampling occurred at initial diagnosis, before any treatment.

This clonotype was seen more than once but under ten times. The antigen is unknown. V lost 1 base, J lost 7 bases, and 11 bases lay in between. Per the germline V gene, CDR1 is LGHNA and CDR2 is YSLEER. This CDR3 contains 14 residues. Study-wide findings and caveats: Ophthalmopathy prediction by the model preceded onset by a median about 6.3 months.

Amplified regions were TCR beta CDR3 sequences from RNA transcripts. An initial round of RT-PCR targeting the TCR CDR3 relied on the HTBI primer set. A single record per CDR3 protein comes from TCRdb applying MiXCR to the multiplex PCR reads. The sample holds fewer than 350,000 distinct CDR3 sequences, roughly 14% seen once. Material for sequencing was blood. V gene TRBV4-3 combines with J gene TRBJ1-5; D gene unclear. This TCR derives from a woman in her thirties with Graves' hyperthyroidism that later progressed to Graves' ophthalmopathy. The DNA of the CDR3 is TGCGCCAGCAGCCAAGCCGAGGGTGAGCAGCCCCAGCATTTT. As protein: CASSQAEGEQPQHF.